The 4 T cell receptor beta chains below come from one sample, sequenced in a study of T cells in Graves' hyperthyroidism and ophthalmopathy. Regions amplified from RNA transcripts were the TCR beta CDR3 regions. The HTBI primer set was used in a first-round RT-PCR of the TCR CDR3. One entry per CDR3 protein, called by TCRdb with MiXCR from the multiplex PCR reads. The sample holds 500,000 to 600,000 distinct CDR3 sequences; about 43% are singletons and the top ten take about 20%. Sequenced: peripheral blood or thyroid tissue (not recorded which). These receptors were obtained from an adult woman with Graves' disease, either hyperthyroidism or ophthalmopathy (not recorded which).

This sequence joins TRBV7-9 and TRBJ1-4, with unresolved D. This CDR3 has 13 amino acids. V shed 6 bases and J shed 6 bases, with 11 bases lying between them. The germline gives CDR1 SEHNR, CDR2 FQNEAQ (reference sequence). The CDR3 spells CASSQRAYEKLFF. DNA of the CDR3: TGTGCCAGCAGTCAGAGGGCGTATGAAAAACTGTTTTTT.

In this sample, this clonotype turned up many times. The V and J genes are TRBV29-1 and TRBJ2-7, with TRBD2 matching 10 bases. CDR3 size: 13 residues. The J segment lost 2 bases and the V segment lost 4 bases, leaving 2 bases of the junction unmatched. Germline values: CDR1 SQVTM, CDR2 ANQGSEA. The CDR3 is CSVVSGRAYEQYF. The DNA for the CDR3 is TGCAGCGTTGTGAGCGGGAGGGCCTACGAGCAGTACTTC.

In this sample, this clonotype turned up many times. V usage is TRBV7-9 and J usage is TRBJ2-2; the D is unclear. Germline V gives CDR1 SEHNR, CDR2 FQNEAQ (reference sequence). This CDR3 has 15 residues. Trimming removed 5 bases at V and 3 bases at J, with 13 bases between. CDR3 in DNA: TGTGCCAGCAGCCCTCGGCGTTTCTACACCGGGGAGCTGTTTTTT. This codes for CASSPRRFYTGELFF.

The V call is TRBV7-2, the J call TRBJ2-2, with 9 bases fitting TRBD2. Unmatched junction bases numbered 11, after V lost 5 bases and J lost 4 bases. Germline CDR1 is SGHTA and CDR2 is FQGNSA. The CDR3 consists of 17 residues. This chain's CDR3 is CASSTTHAGGGTGELFF. DNA of the CDR3: TGTGCCAGCAGCACCACCCACGCGGGAGGGGGCACCGGGGAGCTGTTTTTT.